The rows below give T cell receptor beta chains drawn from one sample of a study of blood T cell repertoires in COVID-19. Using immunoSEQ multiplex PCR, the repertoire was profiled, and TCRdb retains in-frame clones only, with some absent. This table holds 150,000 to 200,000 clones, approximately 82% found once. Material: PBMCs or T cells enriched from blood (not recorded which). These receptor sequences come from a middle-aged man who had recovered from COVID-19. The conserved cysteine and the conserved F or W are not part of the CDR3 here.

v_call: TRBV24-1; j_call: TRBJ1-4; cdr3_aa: ATSDPGQGFSNEKLF
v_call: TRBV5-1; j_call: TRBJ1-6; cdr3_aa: ASSNRQGHSPLH
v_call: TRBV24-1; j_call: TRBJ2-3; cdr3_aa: ATSGSGTTTTDTQY
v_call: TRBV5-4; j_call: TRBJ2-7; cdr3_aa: ASSSPTGDYEQY
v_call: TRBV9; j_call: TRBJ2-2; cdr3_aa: ASSADRTSGGELF
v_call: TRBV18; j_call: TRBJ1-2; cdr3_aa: ASSPGQTNYGYT
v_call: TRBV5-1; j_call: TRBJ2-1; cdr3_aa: ASSYQSGGSYNEQF
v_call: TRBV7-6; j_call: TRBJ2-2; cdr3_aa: ASSLVPGGGTGELF
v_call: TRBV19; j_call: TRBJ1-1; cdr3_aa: ASNHRDTNPNTEAF
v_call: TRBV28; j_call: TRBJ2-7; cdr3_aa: ASSLSGGPYEQY
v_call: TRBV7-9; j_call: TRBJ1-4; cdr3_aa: ASSASATNEKLF
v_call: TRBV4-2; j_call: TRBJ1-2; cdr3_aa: ASSQDEAGPYGYT
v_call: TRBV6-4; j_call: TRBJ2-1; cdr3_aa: ASSELGLAGGYNEQF
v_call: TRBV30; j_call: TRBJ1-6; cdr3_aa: AWSVVRGSYSPLH
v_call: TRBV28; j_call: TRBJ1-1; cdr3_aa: ASSFSGGWNTEAF
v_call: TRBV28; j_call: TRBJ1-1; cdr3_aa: ASSSGARWSF
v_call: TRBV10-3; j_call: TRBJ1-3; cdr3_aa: AIRPGQLENTIY
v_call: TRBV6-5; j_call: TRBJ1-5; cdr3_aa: ATRSRAANQPQH
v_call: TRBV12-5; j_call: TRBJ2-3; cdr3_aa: ASGFPGTSGGAVDTQY
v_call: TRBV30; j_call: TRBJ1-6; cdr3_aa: ARSGQGNSPLH
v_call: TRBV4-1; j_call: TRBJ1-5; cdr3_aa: ASSQDSGQGLHGNQPQH
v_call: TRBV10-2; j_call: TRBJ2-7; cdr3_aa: ASSGAGSYEQY
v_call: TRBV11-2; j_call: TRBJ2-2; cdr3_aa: ASSLGVRGELF
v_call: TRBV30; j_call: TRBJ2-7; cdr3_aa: AGNRDPDHEQY
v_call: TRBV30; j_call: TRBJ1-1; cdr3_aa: AWIPPGQYTEAF
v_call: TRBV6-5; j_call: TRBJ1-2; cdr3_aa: ASRIGQTSNYGYT
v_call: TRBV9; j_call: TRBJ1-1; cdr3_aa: ASSPPTQGRGAEAF
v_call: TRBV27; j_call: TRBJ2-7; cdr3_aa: ASRIPSRQY
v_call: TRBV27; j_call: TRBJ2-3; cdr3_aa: ASRSMRDTQY
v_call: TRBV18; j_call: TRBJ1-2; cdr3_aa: ASSIQGRYGYT
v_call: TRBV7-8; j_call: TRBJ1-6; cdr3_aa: ASRGTGPNSPLH
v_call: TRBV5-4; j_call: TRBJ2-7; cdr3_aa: ASSFPGGLAEQY
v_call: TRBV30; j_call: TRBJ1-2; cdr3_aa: ACDLANYGYT
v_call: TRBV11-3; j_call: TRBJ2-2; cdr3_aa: ASSSNRDSGELF
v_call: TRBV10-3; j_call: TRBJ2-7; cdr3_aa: AISRPPEDEQY
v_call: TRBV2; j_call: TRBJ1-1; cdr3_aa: ASGPVMNTEAF
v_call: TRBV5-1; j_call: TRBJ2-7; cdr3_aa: ASSSGTGVLAYEQY
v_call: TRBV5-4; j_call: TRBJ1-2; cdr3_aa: ASSLVQGYGYT
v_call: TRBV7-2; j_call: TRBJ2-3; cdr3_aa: ASSRPVGGTYSTDTQY
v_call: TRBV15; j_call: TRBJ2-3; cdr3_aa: ATSRFPSGGQSTQY
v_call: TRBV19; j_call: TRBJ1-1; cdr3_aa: ASSTLTVTEAF
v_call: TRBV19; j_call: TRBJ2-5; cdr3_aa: ASSQGSQETQY
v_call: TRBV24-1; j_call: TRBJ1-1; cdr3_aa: ATSEGGMNTEAF
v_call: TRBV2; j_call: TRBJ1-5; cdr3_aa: ASSPRRQPQH
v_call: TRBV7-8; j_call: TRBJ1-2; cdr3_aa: ASSLRDRDTYGYT
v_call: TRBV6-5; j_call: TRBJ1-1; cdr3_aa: ASSYWPMAGDTEAF
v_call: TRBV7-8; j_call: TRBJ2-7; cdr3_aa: ASSLDGGHEQY
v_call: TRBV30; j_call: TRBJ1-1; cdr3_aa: AWADERAEAF
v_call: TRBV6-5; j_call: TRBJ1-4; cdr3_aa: ASSSTGNDEKLF
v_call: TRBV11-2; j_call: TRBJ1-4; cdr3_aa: ASSYRAGMREKLF